This TCR beta chain was recorded in a study of T-cell reconstitution after alpha-beta-depleted transplantation in children (dated by TCRdb to 2016 to 2017). In the study overall: Using TCR repertoire profiling, the study followed T-cell immune reconstitution in a quantitative way in children after TCRalphabeta/CD19-depleted allogeneic hematopoietic cell transplantation.

With respect to this clonotype: No antigen is known for it. No clone much larger than this one lies a single base away; base qualities are absent.

The CDR3 goes from the cysteine to the phenylalanine over 15 residues. The entry retains the CDR3 DNA only, 45 bases that are in frame from base 1. CDR1 SGHTA and CDR2 FQGNSA are derived from the germline V gene. Unmatched junction bases come to 10, with V trimmed by 4 bases and J by 6 bases. Libraries were prepared through PCR. Sequencing was carried out with an Illumina HiSeq 2500. Molecular barcoding was employed in the preparation of TCR libraries, with unique molecular identifiers being used to normalize TCRbeta repertoire quantification. TCRdb reanalyzed the raw reads on its own, using fastp at Q25 for trimming and MiXCR for clone calling, and kept in-frame beta chains. Rows merge per CDR3 protein into single entries with the most common DNA and genes. A total of hundreds of thousands of distinct CDR3 sequences appear in this sample, about 10% of them only once. The ten most abundant clones make up roughly 4% of the sample.

Specimen: PBMCs from the stem cell graft donor, collected from the stem cell graft. The sequence is built from TRBV7-2 and TRBJ2-3, with 7 junctional bases fitting TRBD1. The receptor was isolated from a human donor who donated a stem cell graft to a child with acute myeloid leukemia. The DNA sequence reads TGTGCCAGCAGCTCCCGACAGGGCGGATTGGATACGCAGTATTTT. This encodes CASSSRQGGLDTQYF.